The clone carrying this TCR beta chain showed up many times. What it binds is not known. The data originate from a study of response to subunit inactivated influenza vaccine. Study-wide results and caveats: After each seasonal influenza vaccination, few new T cells are recruited, the authors suggested.

The germline V and J ends were trimmed by 7 bases and 7 bases, with 13 bases remaining between them. The CDR3 sequence is 12 residues long. TCRdb reprocessed the RT-PCR reads via MiXCR and lists one record per CDR3 protein. This table has 650,000 to 850,000 distinct CDR3 sequences, roughly 14% appearing once. This clonotype originated in a man aged 50 to 60 who received an inactivated influenza vaccine. The chain combines TRBV12-3 or TRBV12-4 with TRBJ1-2, with a possible D match to TRBD1 (5 bases). The source material was PBMCs from blood, sampled 14 to 15 days before vaccination. The chain's CDR3 is CASTTGTAGYTF. In DNA form, the CDR3 reads TGTGCCAGCACCACAGGAACAGCTGGCTACACCTTC.